This TCR beta chain was sequenced for a study of a mutant IDH1 vaccine in newly diagnosed glioma. Study in general: Sex among treated patients split about 60% male, about 38% female; mean age was approximately 41 years. Visit timing is recorded as week 35 for V12 and week 47 for V13.

The CDR3 loop spans 17 amino acids. V trimming: 2 bases; J trimming: 5 bases; junction bases outside the gene matches: 9. Germline assignment: CDR1 MGHRA and CDR2 YSYEKL. As regards this clone: The antigen remains undetermined.

Time point indicated: week 47, end of study. The content of each vaccine dose was 300 ug of mutant IDH1 20-mer peptide, and topical imiquimod accompanied it. Clones were read by immunoSEQ multiplex PCR, and TCRdb kept only the in-frame ones, dropping some. The data contain tens of thousands of clones, 82% of them singletons. The rearrangement joins TRBV4-1 to TRBJ1-4, with 9 bases fitting TRBD1. Here the sequenced sample was PBMCs, taken from a glioma patient whose treatment included an IDH1 peptide vaccine. The source is a man between 18 and 35 years old with glioma. Some clones in this sample may be carry-over from other donors' samples. The CDR3 DNA sequence: TGCGCCAGCAGCCAACTCCCGGGACAGGGCCCAAATGAAAAACTGTTTTTT. Translation gives CASSQLPGQGPNEKLFF.